One and the same sample provided the 9 T cell receptor beta chains below, sequenced in a study of neoadjuvant anti-PD-1 for oral cavity cancer. TCRdb's table, derived via immunoSEQ multiplex PCR, lists solely in-frame clones and lacks some. The table has about 16,000 clones, 72% seen once. The sample in question was PBMCs, obtained before nivolumab (anti-PD-1) treatment. These receptor sequences come from a person between 35 and 79 years old with oral cavity squamous cell carcinoma.

V and J are TRBV5-1 and TRBJ2-5, with 13 bases aligning to TRBD2. With 4 bases clipped from V and 2 bases from J, the junction kept 5 bases outside the gene matches. The CDR3 totals 16 residues. CDR1 is SGHRS and CDR2 is YFSETQ in the germline V gene. CDR3 amino acids: CASSAILAGGQETQYF. For the CDR3, the DNA is TGCGCCAGCAGCGCCATACTAGCGGGGGGGCAAGAGACCCAGTACTTC.

This chain uses TRBV29-1 with TRBJ2-2; 7 positions agree with TRBD1. CDR3 length equals 15 residues. Trimming at V came to 6 bases and at J to 0 bases, leaving 7 bases not matched to a gene. Germline CDR1 and CDR2: SQVTM and ANQGSEA. CDR3 sequence: CSVGDRVANTGELFF. Written as DNA, the CDR3 is TGCAGCGTAGGCGACAGGGTCGCGAACACCGGGGAGCTGTTTTTT.

This clone was seen just once. This chain uses TRBV27 with TRBJ2-7; TRBD1 aligns across 9 bases. The germline gives CDR1 MNHEY, CDR2 SMNVEV (reference sequence). V lost 4 bases to trimming and J lost 6 bases; unmatched junction nucleotides: 10. This CDR3 is built from 15 residues. The CDR3 is CASSSTGTGSREQYF. The CDR3 DNA reads as TGTGCCAGCAGTTCGACCGGGACAGGGTCTCGCGAGCAGTACTTC.

The chain recombines TRBV5-1 with TRBJ2-2; 12 nucleotides agree with TRBD2. The CDR3 covers 16 residues. Germline assignment: CDR1 SGHRS and CDR2 YFSETQ. The ends lost 3 bases at V and 6 bases at J; junction bases unmatched: 6. CDR3 sequence (DNA): TGCGCCAGCAGCTCCATATCTAGCGGGGGGGCCGGGGAGCTGTTTTTT. Translation gives CASSSISSGGAGELFF.

This clone has only a few counts. J is TRBJ2-7 and V is TRBV9, with 11 bases matching TRBD2. After removal of 0 bases from V and 0 bases from J, the junction contained 2 bases not matched to a gene. Germline V gene data show CDR1 as SGDLS and CDR2 as YYNGEE. The CDR3 totals 16 residues. The CDR3 sequence: CASSVGLAGNSYEQYF. CDR3 in DNA: TGTGCCAGCAGCGTAGGACTAGCGGGAAACTCCTACGAGCAGTACTTC.

V usage is TRBV7-9 and J usage is TRBJ2-2, with TRBD1 matching over 10 bases. The CDR3 totals 18 residues. Per the germline V gene, CDR1 is SEHNR and CDR2 is FQNEAQ (reference sequence). The V and J ends lost 6 bases and 1 base, in that order; junction bases with no gene match: 11. This CDR3 is CASRPNPRDRGNTGELFF. The CDR3 DNA is TGTGCCAGCAGACCGAACCCCCGGGACAGGGGGAACACCGGGGAGCTGTTTTTT. Together with reference TRBV7-9 and TRBJ2-2, the CDR3 gives the full variable domain: DTGVSQNPRHKITKRGQNVTFRCDPISEHNRLYWYRQTLGQGPEFLTYFQNEAQLEKSRLLSDRFSAERPKGSFSTLEIQRTEQGDSAMYLCASRPNPRDRGNTGELFFGEGSRLTVL.

V is TRBV7-9 and J is TRBJ1-5, with D unclear. V was cut by 2 bases and J by 2 bases, with 4 bases left in between. The CDR3 runs to 13 residues. CDR1 is SEHNR, CDR2 FQNEAQ, per germline (reference sequence). CDR3 DNA sequence: TGTGCCAGCAGCTTATACGGCAATCAGCCCCAGCATTTT. It codes for CASSLYGNQPQHF.

This clone has a handful of counts. This chain joins TRBV2 and TRBJ2-7; D uncertain. Germline values: CDR1 SNHLY, CDR2 FYNNEI. V was shortened by 7 bases and J by 0 bases, with 10 bases between the two germline ends. The CDR3 length is 13 residues. The CDR3 region is CASTAADSYEQYF. The CDR3 coding sequence is TGTGCCAGCACCGCGGCCGACTCCTACGAGCAGTACTTC.

The chain recombines TRBV30 with TRBJ1-3, with a tentative D call TRBD1 (5 bases). The CDR3 is made up of 17 amino acids. CDR1 and CDR2 from the germline V gene are GTSNPN and SVGIG (reference sequence). V was cut by 1 base and J by 5 bases, with 21 bases left in between. The CDR3 here is CAWSGGVLFIGRNTIYF. CDR3 bases: TGTGCCTGGAGTGGAGGGGTACTTTTCATTGGGAGAAACACCATATATTTT.